The clone carrying this T cell receptor beta chain showed up many times. It was uncontrolled infection, other autoimmune disease, pregnancy or lactation that excluded patients. Out of over 7.5 ml of fresh peripheral blood came the PBMCs. The data derive from a study of T cells in Graves' hyperthyroidism and ophthalmopathy. Study details: Prior to any treatment, at the point of initial diagnosis, peripheral blood was collected.

It was RNA transcripts that yielded the amplified TCR beta CDR3 regions. The TCR CDR3 was amplified in a first-round RT-PCR using the HTBI primer set. TCRdb re-called the multiplex PCR reads with MiXCR, one entry per CDR3 protein. The sample contains about 590,000 distinct CDR3 sequences, more than 15% of which appear only once. Between the trimmed V and J ends, which lost 6 bases and 5 bases, there was a span of 22 bases. Per germline, CDR1 DFQATT and CDR2 SNEGSKA (reference sequence). The CDR3 has 15 residues. This clonotype originated in a woman aged 30 to 39 with Graves' hyperthyroidism. Sequencing was carried out using blood. The rearrangement links TRBV20-1 to TRBJ2-5; D may be TRBD2 (5 bases). CDR3 loop: CSAHAAAQWRETQYF. The CDR3 coding sequence is TGCAGTGCCCACGCAGCGGCACAATGGAGGGAGACCCAGTACTTC.